This T cell receptor (beta chain) was identified in a study of cytomegalovirus exposure and HLA in healthy donors. Whole-study context: The use of the same platform for the 95 to 150 validation repertoires and the 550 to 850 first-cohort repertoires was reported by a later analysis.

CDR1 and CDR2 (germline): MGHRA, YSYEKL. J was trimmed by 8 bases and V by 4 bases; bases with no gene match: 4. The CDR3 is made up of 13 amino acids. Profiling relied on immunoSEQ multiplex PCR, and the TCRdb table lists in-frame clones only, not all of them. In the table there are more than 150,000 clones, over 65% of which are singletons. The TCR comes from a man aged 18-30 years in good health and CMV-seropositive. The rearrangement uses TRBV4-1 and TRBJ2-1; TRBD2 aligns across 8 bases. The sample consisted of PBMCs. The DNA for the CDR3 is TGCGCCAGCAGCCTCCGGGAGGGGGATGAGCAGTTCTTC. Its protein product is CASSLREGDEQFF.